Listed below are T cell receptor beta chains from one sample, sequenced in a study of blood T cell repertoires in COVID-19. Assay used: immunoSEQ multiplex PCR; TCRdb lists only in-frame clones, some missing. The sample lists 180,000 or so clones, 88% occurring once. The specimen sequenced was peripheral blood. The receptors stem from a woman aged 25-40 years with acute or convalescent COVID-19. Both conserved end residues are part of each CDR3. A D gene is named only where the DNA matches it firmly. Not every row has a clone size; where given, it reads once, few, many or a size class.

once,TRBJ2-1,TRBV24-1,TRBD2,CATSVGSGSGSYNEQFF,TGTGCCACCAGTGTAGGTAGCGGGAGTGGTTCCTACAATGAGCAGTTCTTC
.,TRBJ2-2,TRBV7-8,.,CASSIRDFDTGELFF,TGTGCCAGCAGCATCCGGGACTTCGACACCGGGGAGCTGTTTTTT
.,TRBJ2-1,TRBV10-3,TRBD2,CAISAKREDNEQFF,TGTGCCATCAGTGCAAAGCGGGAGGACAATGAGCAGTTCTTC
.,TRBJ2-1,TRBV27,.,CASGGAGISYNEQFF,TGTGCCAGCGGAGGTGCGGGGATCTCCTACAATGAGCAGTTCTTC
.,TRBJ2-2,TRBV14,.,CASSQQYTGELFF,TGTGCCAGCAGCCAACAGTACACCGGGGAGCTGTTTTTT
.,TRBJ2-5,TRBV29-1,.,CSVDGGFQETQYF,TGCAGCGTTGACGGCGGGTTCCAAGAGACCCAGTACTTC
.,TRBJ2-3,TRBV24-1,TRBD2,CATSERPLLAGVADTQYF,TGTGCCACCAGTGAACGACCCCTACTAGCGGGAGTCGCAGATACGCAGTATTTT
.,TRBJ2-2,TRBV4-1,TRBD2,CASSQAGGRELFF,TGCGCCAGCAGCCAAGCCGGGGGGAGGGAGCTGTTTTTT
.,TRBJ1-1,TRBV6-5,.,CASSYSWQGSTEAFF,TGTGCCAGCAGTTACTCCTGGCAGGGTTCGACTGAAGCTTTCTTT
few,TRBJ1-4,TRBV28,.,CASSRTQGELFF,TGTGCCAGCAGCCGGACCCAGGGTGAACTGTTTTTT
.,TRBJ2-3,TRBV25-1,.,CASSESGGFDTDTQYF,TGTGCCAGCAGTGAATCGGGGGGCTTTGACACAGATACGCAGTATTTT
.,TRBJ1-1,TRBV18,.,CASSPVAGLNTEAFF,TGTGCCAGCTCACCCGTGGCAGGTCTGAACACTGAAGCTTTCTTT
.,TRBJ2-7,TRBV29-1,.,CSVGGGTSYEQYF,TGCAGCGTAGGTGGAGGAACCTCCTACGAGCAGTACTTC
.,TRBJ1-2,TRBV29-1,.,CSVGGAMSYTF,TGCAGCGTTGGCGGGGCTATGTCCTACACCTTC
.,TRBJ1-4,TRBV6-6,.,CASSRGRDEKLFF,TGTGCCAGCTCAAGGGGAAGGGATGAAAAACTGTTTTTT
.,TRBJ2-1,TRBV5-6,TRBD2,CASRFGLAVYNEQFF,TGTGCCAGCAGATTTGGACTAGCGGTCTACAATGAGCAGTTCTTC
.,TRBJ2-1,TRBV9,TRBD2,CASSASFSGSLSYNEQFF,TGTGCCAGCAGCGCCTCCTTTAGCGGGTCCTTATCCTACAATGAGCAGTTCTTC
once,TRBJ2-3,TRBV5-8,.,CASSLKGGKADTQYF,TGTGCCAGCAGCTTGAAGGGCGGGAAGGCAGATACGCAGTATTTT
once,TRBJ2-1,TRBV3-1/TRBV3-2,TRBD2,CASSPRTSGSFQYNEQFF,TGTGCCAGCAGCCCCCGGACTAGCGGGAGTTTCCAGTACAATGAGCAGTTCTTC
once,TRBJ2-3,TRBV6-5,.,CASRARGDTQYF,TGTGCCAGCAGGGCCCGCGGAGATACGCAGTATTTT
.,TRBJ2-4,TRBV30,TRBD1,CAWTPGQGYIQYF,TGTGCCTGGACACCGGGACAGGGGTACATTCAGTACTTC
.,TRBJ2-1,TRBV6-5,TRBD2,CAAGPLGLNEQFF,TGTGCAGCGGGACCCCTTGGTTTGAATGAGCAGTTCTTC
.,TRBJ2-3,TRBV7-8,TRBD2,CASSLSLGWGTSGSTDTQYF,TGTGCCAGCAGCTTAAGCCTGGGATGGGGGACTAGCGGTAGCACAGATACGCAGTATTTT
.,TRBJ2-1,TRBV27,.,CASSQLGVLNEQFF,TGTGCCAGCAGCCAACTAGGAGTCCTGAATGAGCAGTTCTTC
.,TRBJ2-3,TRBV19,.,CASSTLATADTQYF,TGTGCCAGTAGTACCCTAGCCACGGCAGATACGCAGTATTTT
.,TRBJ1-1,TRBV28,.,CASSSRVFPAAFF,TGTGCCAGCAGCTCACGGGTCTTCCCCGCAGCTTTCTTT
.,TRBJ2-3,TRBV5-1,.,CASILGGTDTQYF,TGCGCCAGCATCTTAGGAGGCACAGATACGCAGTATTTT
many,TRBJ2-1,TRBV7-9,TRBD2,CASSQTSGEQFF,TGTGCCAGCAGCCAGACTAGCGGGGAGCAGTTCTTC
.,TRBJ2-7,TRBV5-1,TRBD2,CASSSGGPTYEQYF,TGCGCCAGCAGCTCGGGAGGGCCCACCTACGAGCAGTACTTC
.,TRBJ2-5,TRBV7-2,.,CASSSRGETQYF,TGTGCCAGCAGCTCGAGAGGAGAGACCCAGTACTTC
.,TRBJ2-5,TRBV20-1,.,CSASGETQYF,TGCAGTGCGAGCGGTGAGACCCAGTACTTC
.,TRBJ2-7,TRBV27,.,CASSLGRDPTGSAYEQYF,TGTGCCAGCAGTTTAGGGCGGGACCCCACGGGTTCCGCCTACGAGCAGTACTTC